This TCR beta chain derives from a study of cytomegalovirus exposure and HLA in healthy donors. Study summary: HLA-typed donors contributed about 85 million unique TCRs, which were held in an early data release. Regarding the study as a whole: Likely technical artifact: a cluster of highly shared sequence variants. Presence/absence comparisons presumed near-even sequencing depth among donors.

PCR primers comprised 60 Vbeta and 13 Jbeta primers. Method: immunoSEQ multiplex PCR; TCRdb's copy keeps in-frame clones and lacks some. The data contain about 210,000 clones, around 84% of them singletons. The V gene's germline CDR1 is SGHNT and CDR2 YYREEE (reference sequence). The V segment lost 4 bases and the J segment 6 bases; nucleotides outside the gene matches: 8. This CDR3 has 15 amino acids. With regard to this clone: Its antigen is unidentified.

The chain couples TRBV5-4 to TRBJ2-7, with 12 bases matching TRBD2. The sequenced sample consisted of PBMCs. The origin of this receptor is a man aged 40-50 years in good health and CMV-seropositive. The CDR3: CASSISTSGSREQYF. In nucleotides, the CDR3 is TGTGCCAGCAGCATATCGACTAGCGGGAGTCGCGAGCAGTACTTC.